Included here is one T cell receptor beta chain sequence, with context. There is no known antigen for this receptor. Base-call qualities are not available, and no considerably larger clone is one nucleotide away. Participants in the prospective study were enrolled through a virtual design, were aged roughly 18 to 100 years, and lived in some 24 United States geographic areas. To assign participants to cohorts, the prospective study relied on clinical history that participants themselves reported in a screening survey and a study questionnaire. Recovered participants in ImmuneRACE Cohort 3 were defined as having two consecutive negative NP/OP PCR tests, clearance from a healthcare professional, or resolution of symptoms. In the prospective study, whole blood, serum and a nasopharyngeal or oropharyngeal swab were collected from each participant by mobile phlebotomists. Additional blood draws and questionnaires over an approximately 2-month period could optionally be provided by prospective study participants. Before DNA extraction, prospective study blood samples were shipped either frozen or at room temperature.

TCRbeta CDR3 regions were amplified from genomic DNA using the immunoSEQ Assay, a bias-controlled multiplex PCR. The paper's processing steps were these. The number of nucleated cells in each sample was estimated from the amplification of reference gene primers within the assay. To quantify the absolute abundance of each unique TCRbeta CDR3 rearrangement, sequence reads were collapsed and filtered. Productive Simpson clonality was computed per sample as the square root of Simpson's diversity index over productive rearrangements. What TCRdb holds here is the immuneACCESS table cut down to in-frame rearrangements. Part of the clones is not present; checked against another copy, under half of the missing clones reflect an unresolved V gene, and the others are unexplained. Clonal size and the V and J genes are those of that table, whereas D and trimming came from the DNA. The sample contains fewer than 200,000 clones, roughly 84% of them found a single time. Clones ranked in the top ten supply roughly 18% of the sample.

From the cysteine through the phenylalanine, the CDR3 covers 13 amino acids. The sequence is cut down to CDR3 DNA, 39 bases in frame from base 1. The junction carries 5 bases between V and J, which are trimmed by 2 bases and 2 bases respectively. The germline V gene specifies MDHEN as CDR1 and SYDVKM as CDR2. The data originate from a study of blood T cell repertoires in COVID-19 (dated by TCRdb to about 2020). A note on the overall study: Samples from collaborators originated in the United States, Italy and Spain and spanned both the acute and convalescent phases of COVID-19. The prospective study material was composed of cDNA or gDNA derived from T cells, B-cell-depleted T cells, or PBMCs. The dataset comprised deeply sampled blood TCRbeta repertoires from subjects exposed to, actively infected with, or recovered from COVID-19. A freely available public database, intended as a resource for researchers studying the immune response to SARS-CoV-2, is where the repertoires were released. The samples were drawn from two sources: the first 160 participants of the ongoing ImmuneRACE study, and approximately 1,300 subjects contributed by 6 global collaborators. Sample metadata almost always included a de-identified subject ID, COVID-19 status, age in years and sex. Where HLA class I and class II types were available, the types were taken from metadata supplied by the sample provider, not from assay-based typing.

The paper's findings and limits, for the study overall: The quantity of clinical and demographic metadata differed by source and by participant and was supplied without curation.

The receptor was derived from a man in his sixties who had recovered from COVID-19. Input material: PBMCs or T cells enriched from blood (not recorded which). The V gene is TRBV28 and the J gene is TRBJ2-3; no D segment can be confidently identified. The CDR3 protein sequence reads: CASSLAATDTQYF. The nucleotide sequence is TGTGCCAGCAGTTTAGCGGCCACAGATACGCAGTATTTT.